Below are 8 T cell receptor beta chains sequenced from a single sample in a study of T cell clones after liver transplantation. Profiling relied on immunoSEQ multiplex PCR, and the TCRdb table lists in-frame clones only, not all of them. The data contain 70,000 to 95,000 clones, approximately 82% of them singletons. The sequences come from CD4+ T cells from blood, collected at the 22-month timepoint. These TCRs come from a human patient who received a liver transplant. The graft donor may be the source of some T cells.

V usage is TRBV27 and J usage is TRBJ2-7; the D is unclear. The CDR3 totals 17 residues. Germline V CDR1 and CDR2: MNHEY, SMNVEV (reference sequence). V lost 5 bases and J 2 bases, leaving 22 bases between the germline ends. CDR3 nucleotides: TGTGCCAGCAGTCCACGTGGACCACCGAAACAAACCTACGAGCAGTACTTC. This codes for CASSPRGPPKQTYEQYF.

This chain uses TRBV30 with TRBJ1-4, with TRBD1 as a possible D gene (5 bases). The germline gives CDR1 GTSNPN, CDR2 SVGIG (reference sequence). This CDR3 region has 13 residues. V shed 3 bases and J shed 8 bases, with 13 bases lying between them. The CDR3 region has the DNA TGTGCCTGGAGGAAAAGGGACGGGGAAAAACTGTTTTTT. Residues: CAWRKRDGEKLFF.

This chain links TRBV7-9 with TRBJ2-7; D tentatively reads TRBD1 or TRBD2 (6 bases each). The CDR3 is 13 residues long. CDR1 SEHNR and CDR2 FQNEAQ come from the germline V gene (reference sequence). Between the trimmed V and J ends, which lost 3 bases and 3 bases, there was a span of 9 bases. The CDR3 sequence is CASSFGGGYEQYF. CDR3 nucleotide sequence: TGTGCCAGCAGCTTCGGGGGCGGCTACGAGCAGTACTTC.

This clone has just one count. The chain joins TRBV4-3 to TRBJ2-7, with D tentatively TRBD2 (5 bases). Germline values: CDR1 LGHNA, CDR2 YSLEER. V dropped 1 base and J dropped 2 bases, with 12 bases sitting between them. This CDR3 has 15 amino acids. The CDR3 reads CASSQGPDSTYEQYF. The CDR3 nucleotides read TGCGCCAGCAGCCAAGGCCCGGACTCAACCTACGAGCAGTACTTC.

This clone was detected only once. The chain couples TRBV7-2 to TRBJ1-2, with 9 bases lining up with TRBD1. V shed 4 bases, J shed 5 bases, and the junction held 5 bases outside the gene matches. The CDR3 is made up of 14 amino acids. Per germline, CDR1 SGHTA and CDR2 FQGNSA. CDR3 sequence (DNA): TGTGCCAGCAGCTCTACCGGGACAGGGTATGGCTACACCTTC. Translating gives CASSSTGTGYGYTF.

The chain has TRBV7-2 and TRBJ2-7, with D unresolved. This CDR3 region has 11 residues. CDR1 and CDR2 from the germline V gene are SGHTA and FQGNSA. V shed 2 bases and J shed 5 bases, with 4 bases lying between them. This CDR3 is CASSLRHEQYF. As DNA, the CDR3 is TGTGCCAGCAGCTTACGACACGAGCAGTACTTC.

This chain links TRBV18 with TRBJ1-3; TRBD1 matches 7 bases. The germline CDR1 and CDR2 sequences are KGHSH and LQKENI. The trim removed 0 bases at V and 5 bases at J, leaving 10 bases unmatched. The CDR3 spans 17 residues. CDR3 nucleotides: TGTGCCAGCTCACCACCGGACAATTCGGGACAGCGAAACACCATATATTTT. It is translated as CASSPPDNSGQRNTIYF.

As for this clone: The same CDR3 also results from other DNA sequences found in this sample. V is TRBV5-1 and J is TRBJ2-3, with D possibly matching TRBD2 (5 bases). The germline V gene encodes CDR1 SGHRS and CDR2 YFSETQ. The CDR3 runs to 14 residues. The V gene lost 2 bases and the J gene lost 4 bases, with 11 bases spanning the gap. CDR3 nucleotide sequence: TGCGCCAGCAGCTTAGGCCTAGCCGCAGATACGCAGTATTTT. This gives the protein CASSLGLAADTQYF. The full variable domain, rest sourced from reference TRBV5-1 and TRBJ2-3, is KAGVTQTPRYLIKTRGQQVTLSCSPISGHRSVSWYQQTPGQGLQFLFEYFSETQRNKGNFPGRFSGRQFSNSRSEMNVSTLELGDSALYLCASSLGLAADTQYFGPGTRLTVL.